These 8 T cell receptor beta chains were sequenced from one sample in a study of shared clonotypes between healthy human individuals. Profiled with immunoSEQ multiplex PCR; TCRdb holds only in-frame clones, not every one. Of 500,000 to 650,000 clones in the sample, roughly 72% are singletons; the top ten hold around 12%. Sequences were obtained from PBMCs. These receptors originate from a woman aged 40 to 49 in good health. Some clones in this sample may be carry-over from other donors' samples.

A note on this clone: A far larger clone is just one base off, so this is likely a read error. This rearrangement joins TRBV28 to TRBJ2-2; no definite D call. CDR3 size: 15 residues. The germline V gene has CDR1 MDHEN and CDR2 SYDVKM. The CDR3 DNA reads as TGTGCCAGCAGTCTTCGGAAAGGGTCCACCGAGGAGCTGTTTTTT. Translation: CASSLRKGSTEELFF.

This chain links TRBV18 with TRBJ2-7, with 8 bases identical to TRBD1. Germline CDR1 KGHSH, CDR2 LQKENI. With V trimmed by 5 bases and J by 3 bases, 6 bases remained unmatched. The CDR3 has 14 residues. CDR3 sequence reads: CASSATDRVYEQYF. CDR3 DNA: TGTGCCAGCTCAGCGACGGACAGGGTCTACGAGCAGTACTTC.

This clone was observed once. The chain links TRBV4-1 to TRBJ2-3; 11 nucleotides line up with TRBD2. The length of the CDR3 is 14 residues. Germline values: CDR1 MGHRA, CDR2 YSYEKL. Trimming took 4 bases from V and 3 from J; bases not matched to a gene: 0. CDR3 sequence: CASSRLAGTDTQYF. CDR3 bases: TGCGCCAGCAGCCGACTAGCGGGGACAGATACGCAGTATTTT.

The V gene is TRBV9, the J gene TRBJ1-1; D is possibly TRBD1 (6 bases). The V and J ends lost 0 bases and 1 base respectively, with 22 bases between them. Germline CDR1 reads SGDLS; CDR2 reads YYNGEE. The CDR3 length is 19 residues. The CDR3: CASSVVPGGGDTKNTEAFF. Written as DNA, the CDR3 is TGTGCCAGCAGCGTAGTCCCGGGAGGCGGGGACACGAAGAACACTGAAGCTTTCTTT.

J is TRBJ2-5 and V is TRBV30; 9 bases are shared with TRBD2. The CDR3 is 14 amino acids. Unmatched junction bases numbered 13, after V lost 5 bases and J lost 9 bases. Per germline, CDR1 GTSNPN and CDR2 SVGIG (reference sequence). CDR3 in DNA: TGTGCCTGGCGGAGTAGCGGGAGCGGAACGGCCCAGTACTTC. The encoded protein is CAWRSSGSGTAQYF.

The chain uses TRBV29-1 and TRBJ2-2; no reliable D call. Looked up from germline, CDR1 is SQVTM and CDR2 is ANQGSEA. Deletions cut 3 bases from V and 13 bases from J, with 3 bases between. CDR3 size: 8 residues. CDR3 sequence: CSVDGLFF. In DNA form, the CDR3 reads TGCAGCGTTGACGGGCTGTTTTTT.

This clone was seen at least ten times. The rearrangement uses TRBV7-8 and TRBJ2-7; 7 positions agree with TRBD1. CDR3 length: 14 amino acids. V shed 5 bases and J 0 bases; nucleotides not matched to a gene: 4. Germline V gives CDR1 SGHVS, CDR2 FQNEAQ. CDR3 nucleotides: TGTGCCAGCAGCCAAACAGGGGACTCCTACGAGCAGTACTTC. Encoded protein: CASSQTGDSYEQYF.

The rearrangement joins TRBV27 to TRBJ1-2, with TRBD1 as a possible D gene (5 bases). V lost 0 bases to trimming and J lost 1 base, with 18 bases between them. From germline, CDR1 is MNHEY and CDR2 SMNVEV (reference sequence). The CDR3 length is 18 residues. This CDR3 is CASSLSIGAPDINYGYTF. The CDR3 DNA reads as TGTGCCAGCAGTTTATCGATTGGGGCCCCGGACATTAACTATGGCTACACCTTC.